Below, 13 T cell receptor beta chains from the same sample are listed, as sequenced in a study of blood T cell repertoires in COVID-19. The assay was immunoSEQ multiplex PCR, and TCRdb's table has in-frame clones only and misses some. This sample yields some 50,000 clones, of which more than 60% are seen a single time; approximately 4.9% belongs to the top ten. The sequencing input was peripheral blood. These receptors originate from a human donor in a cohort sampled during active COVID-19.

This clone was recorded once. The CDR3 protein is CASRPTVYGYTF. The CDR3, as DNA: TGTGCCAGTAGACCCACAGTCTATGGCTACACCTTC. V gene TRBV2 combines with J gene TRBJ1-2; no reliable D call. This CDR3 spans 12 amino acids. CDR1 SNHLY and CDR2 FYNNEI come from the germline V gene. The V end lost 9 bases, the J end lost 4 bases, and 12 bases lay between the germline ends.

The CDR3 here is CASSYSDRGSYEQYF. CDR3 in DNA: TGTGCCAGCAGTTACTCGGACAGGGGTTCCTACGAGCAGTACTTC. The V gene is TRBV6-5, the J gene TRBJ2-7, with 9 bases matching TRBD1. Germline CDR1 MNHEY, CDR2 SVGAGI. Trimming took 0 bases from V and 1 from J; bases not matched to a gene: 1. The CDR3 runs 15 residues.

A few counts support this clone. The CDR3 here is CASSYRSNTEAFF. The CDR3 DNA reads as TGTGCCAGCAGTTACCGGTCGAACACTGAAGCTTTCTTT. The V and J genes are TRBV6-5 and TRBJ1-1; no definite D call. The germline V and J ends were trimmed by 2 bases and 1 base, with 5 bases remaining between them. CDR3 length: 13 residues. The V gene's germline CDR1 is MNHEY and CDR2 SVGAGI.

The chain is built from TRBV7-8 and TRBJ2-4; 9 bases align to TRBD1. The J segment lost 9 bases and the V segment lost 4 bases, leaving 10 bases of the junction unmatched. CDR3 size: 15 residues. Germline-derived CDR1 and CDR2 are SGHVS and FQNEAQ. The CDR3 loop is CASSSHDRGQGIQYF. The CDR3 nucleotides are TGTGCCAGCAGCTCCCACGACAGGGGACAGGGCATTCAGTACTTC.

The chain is built from TRBV3-1 (or the pseudogene TRBV3-2) and TRBJ1-6; 7 nucleotides match TRBD1. CDR3 length equals 16 residues. J was trimmed by 3 bases and V by 2 bases; bases with no gene match: 4. Germline-derived CDR1 and CDR2 are LGHDT and YNNKEL (reference sequence). The CDR3 DNA is TGTGCCAGCAGCCAAACCCGGGACAGCTATAATTCACCCCTCCACTTT. It yields the protein CASSQTRDSYNSPLHF.

The chain joins TRBV9 to TRBJ2-7, with D tentatively TRBD1 (6 bases). CDR3 size: 15 residues. V lost 0 bases and J 2 bases, leaving 12 bases between the germline ends. Per the germline V gene, CDR1 is SGDLS and CDR2 is YYNGEE. The CDR3 DNA reads TGTGCCAGCAGCGTAGGCCGGGACACTACCTACGAGCAGTACTTC. This encodes CASSVGRDTTYEQYF.

The CDR3 loop is CASSPLGGTDTQYF. The CDR3, as DNA: TGTGCCAGCAGCCCCTTAGGGGGCACAGATACGCAGTATTTT. V is TRBV6-5 and J is TRBJ2-3; D perhaps matches TRBD1 (5 bases). This CDR3 comprises 14 residues. Germline CDR1 is MNHEY and CDR2 is SVGAGI. V lost 6 bases, J lost 1 base, and 11 bases lay in between.

This chain links TRBV30 with TRBJ2-7, with 7 bases lining up with TRBD1. CDR1 is GTSNPN, CDR2 SVGIG, per germline (reference sequence). The V gene end was trimmed by 0 bases and the J gene end by 4 bases; junction bases not matched to a gene: 9. CDR3 length equals 15 residues. The CDR3 reads CAWSVPRGRWYEQYF. In DNA, the CDR3 is TGTGCCTGGAGTGTACCTAGGGGGCGTTGGTACGAGCAGTACTTC.

The chain is built from TRBV19 and TRBJ1-1; 7 bases are a match to TRBD1. Losses at the gene ends were 7 bases for V and 5 bases for J; bases not matched to a gene: 10. CDR1 and CDR2 from the germline V gene are LNHDA and SQIVND (reference sequence). The CDR3 contains 14 residues. The chain's CDR3 is CASTPGGILTEAFF. The CDR3 coding sequence is TGTGCCAGTACCCCAGGGGGGATTCTGACTGAAGCTTTCTTT.

Here the CDR3 reads CASSLYVGVIETEAFF. CDR3 DNA sequence: TGTGCCAGCAGCCTCTACGTAGGAGTCATCGAAACTGAAGCTTTCTTT. The chain couples TRBV5-6 to TRBJ1-1, with D unclear. The CDR3 spans 16 residues. The V and J ends lost 4 bases and 5 bases respectively, with 21 bases between them. The germline CDR1 and CDR2 sequences are SGHDT and YYEEEE.

The genes are TRBV5-6 and TRBJ2-7; D might be TRBD2 (6 bases). V lost 4 bases, J lost 2 bases, and 10 bases lay in between. The CDR3 is made up of 13 amino acids. Germline V gives CDR1 SGHDT, CDR2 YYEEEE. The CDR3 loop is CASSPEGTYEQYF. The CDR3 DNA reads TGTGCCAGCAGCCCGGAGGGGACCTACGAGCAGTACTTC.

This clone was counted once. At one of its ends the junction is not consistent with the germline gene, which may arise from a read error. The chain uses TRBV29-1 and TRBJ2-7; weak D call: TRBD1 (5 bases). CDR3 length: 12 residues. Germline V CDR1 and CDR2: SQVTM, ANQGSEA. DNA for the CDR3: TGCAGCGTTGAAGACCCGACAGTGGGTCAGCACTTC. Translated: CSVEDPTVGQHF.

The CDR3 spells CASTSGQWYTEAFF. The CDR3 DNA sequence: TGTGCCTCTACTAGCGGGCAGTGGTACACTGAAGCTTTCTTT. V is TRBV30 and J is TRBJ1-1; D is unclear. V was clipped by 7 bases and J by 3 bases, with 18 bases between them. Per the germline V gene, CDR1 is GTSNPN and CDR2 is SVGIG (reference sequence). CDR3 length: 14 amino acids.